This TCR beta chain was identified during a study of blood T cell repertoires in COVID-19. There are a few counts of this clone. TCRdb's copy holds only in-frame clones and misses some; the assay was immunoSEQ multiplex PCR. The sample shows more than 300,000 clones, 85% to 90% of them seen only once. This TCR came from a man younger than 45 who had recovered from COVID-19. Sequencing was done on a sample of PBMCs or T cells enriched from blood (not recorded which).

CDR3 protein: CASRRDRGRPQHF. CDR3 nucleotide sequence: TGTGCCAGTAGACGCGACCGAGGTAGGCCCCAGCATTTT. The chain recombines TRBV19 with TRBJ1-5; D is unclear. The CDR3 contains 13 residues. Germline V gene data show CDR1 as LNHDA and CDR2 as SQIVND (reference sequence). Trimming took off 6 bases at V and 9 bases at J, with 15 bases between the two ends.